The rows below give T cell receptor beta chains drawn from one sample of a study of OX40 agonist ivuxolimab in advanced cancers. Libraries were prepared by immunoSEQ multiplex PCR; TCRdb keeps only in-frame clonotypes and omits some of them. The table records 95,000 to 100,000 clones, roughly 83% of them present only once. The sample here was CD4+ or CD8+ T cells sorted from blood, taken in a trial of the OX40 agonist ivuxolimab. These receptors all come from an adult with an advanced solid tumor such as melanoma, head and neck, liver or kidney cancer. CDR3s leave out the opening cysteine and the closing phenylalanine or tryptophan.

TRBV9	ASSVGLAGGEQY
TRBV6-5	ASRRDRSSNQPQH
TRBV18	ASSPVGSADTQY
TRBV7-9	ASSFYSSGNTIY
TRBV27	ASSLAGTSNQPQH
TRBV6-1	ASSDQGYEQY
TRBV6-5	ASTGHTNTGELF
TRBV2	ASCKRDVGTQY
TRBV27	AADLPGQAADTQY
TRBV5-5	ASSGRRDSYGYT
TRBV6-5	ASSSTDSLYEQY
TRBV7-9	ASTPPGLSRGYT
TRBV2	ASSRGWGDTQY
TRBV6-6	ASRSELGNTEAF
TRBV5-4	ASSLAGSSYEQY
TRBV5-1	ASSPDGYEQY
TRBV11-2	ASSLVGVSYNSPLH
TRBV6-5	ASRGAGGRNEQF
TRBV6-5	ASRRDSNYEQY
TRBV5-1	ASSFNYDYGYT
TRBV5-1	ASSLVGIRADTQY
TRBV2	ASSEQGSPQETQY
TRBV13	ASSPLGGSGNTIY
TRBV28	ASRPGRPGPEAF
TRBV27	ASSFEGTEQF
TRBV15	ATSRDRLSI
TRBV19	ASSRIGSGGGIYEQY
TRBV5-8	ASSADGPRAGTQY
TRBV6-5	ASSPKPGAHEQY
TRBV9	ASSPGTSGAIQY
TRBV4-2	ASSLSDGANQPQH
TRBV28	ASSLRQSNSPLH
TRBV7-2	ASSYGQANYEQY
TRBV7-9	ASSPQDTQY
TRBV6-6	ASTKQPFSAEAF
TRBV2	ASVPGQGGYEQF
TRBV2	ASSAFETQY
TRBV6-5	ASRRDRYEQY
TRBV7-2	ASSLETSINQPQH
TRBV5-8	ASSFPPGRGAYEQY
TRBV7-8	ASSLFGGVRDTEAF
TRBV7-3	ASSWTYQETQY
TRBV6-5	ATLAGTAKTYEQY
TRBV5-6	ASSSRRAGELF
TRBV6-6	ASSYSAEAF
TRBV7-9	ASSLVSGRTYEQY
TRBV28	ASSPYSTGPPRYT
TRBV28	ASSLAGVNTEAF
TRBV7-8	ASSLEGGAF
TRBV18	ASSPGAGAGELF
TRBV5-4	ASSLDDYEQY
TRBV7-9	ASSLDPSSYEQY